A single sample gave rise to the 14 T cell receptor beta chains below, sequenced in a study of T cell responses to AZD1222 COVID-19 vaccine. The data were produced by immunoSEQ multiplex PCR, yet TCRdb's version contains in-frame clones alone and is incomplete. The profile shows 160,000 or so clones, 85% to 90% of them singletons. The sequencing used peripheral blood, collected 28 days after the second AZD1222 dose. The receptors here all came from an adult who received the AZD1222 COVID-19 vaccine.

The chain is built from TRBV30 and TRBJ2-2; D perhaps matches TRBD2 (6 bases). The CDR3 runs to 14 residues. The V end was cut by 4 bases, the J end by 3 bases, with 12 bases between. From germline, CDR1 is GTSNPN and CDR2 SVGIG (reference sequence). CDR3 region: CAWKGTPDTGELFF. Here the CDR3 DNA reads TGTGCCTGGAAAGGGACTCCGGACACCGGGGAGCTGTTTTTT.

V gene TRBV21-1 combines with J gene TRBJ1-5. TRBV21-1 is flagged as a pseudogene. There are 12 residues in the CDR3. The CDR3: CASSKRAEPQHF. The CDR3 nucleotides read TGTGCCAGCAGCAAACGGGCCGAGCCCCAGCATTTT.

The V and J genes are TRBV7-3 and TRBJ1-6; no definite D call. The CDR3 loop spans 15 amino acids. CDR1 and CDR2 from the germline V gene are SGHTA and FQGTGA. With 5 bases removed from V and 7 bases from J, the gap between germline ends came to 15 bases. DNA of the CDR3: TGTGCCAGCAGCCCCGATCCGGTCCCAAATTCACCCCTCCACTTT. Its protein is CASSPDPVPNSPLHF.

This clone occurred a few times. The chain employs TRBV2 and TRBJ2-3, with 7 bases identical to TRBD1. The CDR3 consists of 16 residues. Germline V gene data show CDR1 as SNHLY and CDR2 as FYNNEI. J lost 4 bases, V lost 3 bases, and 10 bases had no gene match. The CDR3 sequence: CASSDRRQGSADTQYF. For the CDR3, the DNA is TGTGCCAGCAGTGACAGAAGACAGGGATCAGCAGATACGCAGTATTTT.

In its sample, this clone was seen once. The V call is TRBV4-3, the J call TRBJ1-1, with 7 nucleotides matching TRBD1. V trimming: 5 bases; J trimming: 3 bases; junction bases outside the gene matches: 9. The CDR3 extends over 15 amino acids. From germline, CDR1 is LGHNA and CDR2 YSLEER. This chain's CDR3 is CASSYQRGRDTEAFF. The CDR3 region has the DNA TGCGCCAGCAGCTACCAGAGGGGGCGGGACACTGAAGCTTTCTTT.

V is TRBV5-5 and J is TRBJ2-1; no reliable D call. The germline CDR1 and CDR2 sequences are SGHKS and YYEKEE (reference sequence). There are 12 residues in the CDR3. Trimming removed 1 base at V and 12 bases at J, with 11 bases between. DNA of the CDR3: TGTGCCAGCAGCTTGAGTCGGTTATGGCAGTTCTTC. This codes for CASSLSRLWQFF.

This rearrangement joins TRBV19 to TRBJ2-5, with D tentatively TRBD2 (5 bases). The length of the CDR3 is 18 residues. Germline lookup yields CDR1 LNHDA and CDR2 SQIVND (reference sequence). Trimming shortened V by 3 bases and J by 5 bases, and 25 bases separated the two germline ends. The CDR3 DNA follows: TGTGCCAGTAGTATTTTCGGTCGGGGAGTTGGGCTTTCGGAGACCCAGTACTTC. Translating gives CASSIFGRGVGLSETQYF.

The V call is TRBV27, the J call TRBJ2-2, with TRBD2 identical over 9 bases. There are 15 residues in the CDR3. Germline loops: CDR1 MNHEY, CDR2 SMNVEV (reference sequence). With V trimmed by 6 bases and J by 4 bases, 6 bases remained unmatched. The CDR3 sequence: CASRSLAGPTGELFF. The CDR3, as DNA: TGTGCCAGCAGATCTCTAGCGGGGCCCACCGGGGAGCTGTTTTTT.

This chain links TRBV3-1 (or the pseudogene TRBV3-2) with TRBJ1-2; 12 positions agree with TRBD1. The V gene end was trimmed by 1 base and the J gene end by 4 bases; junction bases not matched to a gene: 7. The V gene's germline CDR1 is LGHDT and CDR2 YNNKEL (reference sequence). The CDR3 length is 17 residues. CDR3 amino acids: CASSQAGQGAYSYGYTF. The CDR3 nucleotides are TGTGCCAGCAGCCAAGCGGGACAGGGGGCCTATTCCTATGGCTACACCTTC.

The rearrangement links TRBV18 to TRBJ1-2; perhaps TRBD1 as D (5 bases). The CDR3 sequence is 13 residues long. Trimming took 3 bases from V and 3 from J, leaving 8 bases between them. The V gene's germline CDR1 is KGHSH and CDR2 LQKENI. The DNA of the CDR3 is TGTGCCAGCTCACCCCAGGGTGACTATGGCTACACCTTC. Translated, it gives CASSPQGDYGYTF.

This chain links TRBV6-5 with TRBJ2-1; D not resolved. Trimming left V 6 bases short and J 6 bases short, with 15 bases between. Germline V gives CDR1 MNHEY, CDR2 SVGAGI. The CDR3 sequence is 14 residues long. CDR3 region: CASSLDWVTNEQFF. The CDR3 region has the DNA TGTGCCAGCAGCCTTGATTGGGTCACCAATGAGCAGTTCTTC.

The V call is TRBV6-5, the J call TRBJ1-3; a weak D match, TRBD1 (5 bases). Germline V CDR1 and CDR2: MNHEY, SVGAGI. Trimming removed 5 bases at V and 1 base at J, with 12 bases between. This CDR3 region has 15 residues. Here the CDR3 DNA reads TGTGCCAGCAGTATGGGGGGGAGGTCTGGAAACACCATATATTTT. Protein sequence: CASSMGGRSGNTIYF.

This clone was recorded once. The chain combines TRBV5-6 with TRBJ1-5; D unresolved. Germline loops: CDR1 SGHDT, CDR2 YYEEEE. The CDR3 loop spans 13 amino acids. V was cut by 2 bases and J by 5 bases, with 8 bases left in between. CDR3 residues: CASSFYTYQPQHF. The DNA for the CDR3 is TGTGCCAGCAGCTTTTATACTTATCAGCCCCAGCATTTT.

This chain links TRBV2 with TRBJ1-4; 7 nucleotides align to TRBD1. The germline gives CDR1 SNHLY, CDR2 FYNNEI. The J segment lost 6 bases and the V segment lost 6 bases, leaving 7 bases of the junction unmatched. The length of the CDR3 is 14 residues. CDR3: CASSSQGMDEKLFF. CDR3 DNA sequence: TGTGCCAGCAGCTCACAGGGGATGGATGAAAAACTGTTTTTT.